The 20 T cell receptor beta chains given below trace back to one sample, sequenced in a study of tumor and adjacent non-tumor tissue in lung cancer. RNA was extracted from bulk tissue without any cell sorting. The normal lung tissue was taken more than 3 cm from the tumor edge. Three rounds of nested PCR, following a modified ARM-PCR protocol, produced the TCRbeta library. TCRdb called the multiplex PCR reads again in MiXCR, with one record for every CDR3 protein. The sample includes 40,000 to 50,000 distinct CDR3 sequences, 60% to 65% seen only once; the top ten take over 25%. The sequencing sample was made of distant non-tumor lung tissue. These receptors all stem from a woman aged 70 to 79 with non-small cell lung cancer.

The rearrangement links TRBV7-9 to TRBJ1-1; perhaps TRBD1 as D (5 bases). The V end was cut by 3 bases, the J end by 10 bases, with 18 bases between. CDR3 length: 14 amino acids. Germline CDR1 is SEHNR and CDR2 is FQNEAQ (reference sequence). This CDR3 reads CASSLDKGKPGAFF. The CDR3, as DNA: TGTGCCAGCAGCTTGGACAAGGGGAAGCCTGGAGCTTTCTTT.

Concerning this clonotype itself: A much more abundant neighbour one base away suggests this may be a read error. CDR3 sequence reads: CASSITRTGTGFF. CDR3 nucleotides: TGTGCCAGCAGTATAACCAGGACAGGGACTGGTTTCTTT. V gene TRBV6-2 or TRBV6-3 combines with J gene TRBJ1-1, with 8 bases identical to TRBD1. Germline CDR1 reads MNHEY; CDR2 reads SVGEGT. The CDR3 runs 13 residues. The V gene end was trimmed by 5 bases and the J gene end by 13 bases; junction bases not matched to a gene: 12.

The chain recombines TRBV4-2 with TRBJ2-7, with 9 positions matching TRBD2. Looked up from germline, CDR1 is LGHNA and CDR2 is YNFKEQ. J was trimmed by 3 bases and V by 4 bases; bases with no gene match: 19. The CDR3 sequence is 19 residues long. CDR3 loop: CASSLRTSVREQVRYEQYF. The CDR3 DNA is TGTGCCAGCAGCCTCCGGACTAGCGTGAGGGAACAAGTCCGCTACGAGCAGTACTTC.

V is TRBV6-6 and J is TRBJ2-3; 9 nucleotides align to TRBD1. CDR3 size: 15 residues. Trimming at V came to 6 bases and at J to 6 bases, leaving 10 bases not matched to a gene. From germline, CDR1 is MNHNY and CDR2 SVGAGI (reference sequence). CDR3 residues: CASRSGTGSADTQYF. In DNA, the CDR3 is TGTGCCAGCAGATCCGGGACAGGGAGTGCGGATACGCAGTATTTT.

Notes on this clonotype: A read error may be the cause here, since a much bigger clone is one base away. The final CDR3 position lacks the conserved phenylalanine or tryptophan, pointing to a likely read error. The gene calls are TRBV7-8 and TRBJ1-1; possible D gene TRBD1, 6 bases. The ends were cut back, 1 base at V and 1 base at J, with 10 bases in the middle. The length of the CDR3 is 15 residues. Looked up from germline, CDR1 is SGHVS and CDR2 is FQNEAQ. This chain's CDR3 is CASSLVPGANTEAFL. In nucleotides, the CDR3 is TGTGCCAGCAGCTTAGTGCCGGGGGCGAACACTGAAGCTTTCCTT.

This clonotype turned up a few times. The chain joins TRBV2 to TRBJ1-6, with D possibly matching TRBD1 (5 bases). The CDR3 consists of 15 residues. In germline, CDR1 is SNHLY, CDR2 FYNNEI. The V end lost 6 bases, the J end lost 7 bases, and 16 bases lay between the germline ends. CDR3 in amino acids: CASRSLMGPNSPLHF. Written as DNA, the CDR3 is TGTGCCAGCAGGTCCCTAATGGGACCCAATTCACCCCTCCACTTT.

This clonotype was detected only once. Since no conserved phenylalanine or tryptophan closes the CDR3, a read error is the likely cause. V gene TRBV28 combines with J gene TRBJ1-5; 7 positions match TRBD1. V lost 6 bases, J lost 1 base, and 15 bases stayed unmatched. Germline CDR1 reads MDHEN; CDR2 reads SYDVKM. The CDR3 totals 18 residues. CDR3 bases: TGTGCCAGCAGCTTCCTACCTGGGACAGCTTGGAGCAATCAGCCCCAGCATTAT. This gives the protein CASSFLPGTAWSNQPQHY.

A word on this clonotype: A read error may be the cause here, since a much bigger clone is one base away. The chain links TRBV28 to TRBJ1-1; D is uncertain. In germline, CDR1 is MDHEN, CDR2 SYDVKM. Trimming cost V 8 bases and J 1 base, with 14 bases left between them. The CDR3 has 14 amino acids. The CDR3 DNA follows: TGTGCCAGCCGTAAAGGAGGCGGGAACACTGAAGCTTTCTTT. It yields the protein CASRKGGGNTEAFF.

This clonotype was observed a few times. Just one base apart from a much larger clone, this may be a read error. The chain has TRBV4-1 and TRBJ2-1, with 13 bases matching TRBD2. Germline V gene lookup returns CDR1 MGHRA and CDR2 YSYEKL. The CDR3 consists of 16 residues. The CDR3 loop reads CASTRTSGSSYNEQLF. The CDR3 nucleotides read TGCGCCAGCACCAGGACTAGCGGGAGTTCCTACAATGAGCAGCTCTTC.

Notes on this clonotype: The junction and the germline gene differ at one end; a read error may be behind it. V usage is TRBV29-1 and J usage is TRBJ2-6; D possibly corresponds to TRBD1 (6 bases). From germline, CDR1 is SQVTM and CDR2 ANQGSEA. This CDR3 comprises 15 residues. CDR3 loop: CGVKDRSSGANVPTF. Written as DNA, the CDR3 is TGCGGCGTTAAAGACAGGAGCTCTGGGGCCAACGTCCCGACTTTC.

This chain uses TRBV6-1 with TRBJ2-2, with D possibly TRBD2 on 7 matching bases. Germline loops: CDR1 MNHNS, CDR2 SASEGT. The CDR3 has 17 residues. CDR3 residues: CTISRTQGRVNTGELFF. CDR3 DNA sequence: TGTACCATCAGCAGAACGCAGGGGAGGGTAAACACCGGGGAGCTGTTTTTT.

The V gene is TRBV12-3 or TRBV12-4, the J gene TRBJ2-7, with TRBD2 identical over 8 bases. The CDR3 extends over 13 amino acids. The CDR3 nucleotides read TGTGCCAACAGTACACGGATTAGCGGGATGTTAAGTGTC. This gives the protein CANSTRISGMLSV.

This clonotype was counted a few times. The junction differs from germline at one of its ends, possibly a read error. This chain links TRBV6-2 or TRBV6-3 with TRBJ2-7; D uncertain. This CDR3 is 11 amino acids long. Germline CDR1 reads MNHEY; CDR2 reads SVGEGT. The CDR3 DNA reads TGTGCCAGCAGTCCCTCCCACGAGCAGTACTTC. Translation gives CASSPSHEQYF.

This clonotype appeared a few times. One base away lies a much larger clone, so this may be a sequencing read error. This chain connects TRBV28 to TRBJ1-5, with TRBD1 as a possible D gene (5 bases). CDR1 and CDR2 from the germline V gene are MDHEN and SYDVKM. This CDR3 has 13 amino acids. The DNA for the CDR3 is TGTGCCAACAGTTTTGCAGGGTTCCAGCCCCAGCATTTT. Protein sequence: CANSFAGFQPQHF.

In the case of this clonotype: This may be a read error: a much more frequent sequence differs by one nucleotide. The V and J genes are TRBV28 and TRBJ2-3, with D hard to call. The CDR3 contains 12 residues. CDR1 and CDR2 (germline): MDHEN, SYDVKM. In DNA form, the CDR3 reads TGTGTCATACCAACTAGCACAGATACGCAGTATTTT. The encoded protein is CVIPTSTDTQYF.

This clonotype was observed a handful of times. A much larger clone sits a single nucleotide away, making a read error possible. The V gene is TRBV20-1, the J gene TRBJ1-2; D gene uncertain. Trimming stripped 8 bases from V and 2 bases from J, with 21 bases between. CDR1 and CDR2 from the germline V gene are DFQATT and SNEGSKA (reference sequence). This CDR3 spans 15 amino acids. This CDR3 reads CSLDRVQLKNYGYTF. The CDR3 coding sequence is TGCAGTCTCGACCGGGTACAGCTTAAGAACTATGGCTACACCTTC.

As concerns this clonotype: One junction end does not reproduce the germline sequence, and a read error may be involved. The gene calls are TRBV11-1 and TRBJ2-1, with D maybe TRBD2 (5 bases). The CDR3 length is 12 residues. Germline V CDR1 and CDR2: SGHAT, FQDESV (reference sequence). This chain's CDR3 is CAGSPERAEQFF. The CDR3 DNA sequence: TGTGCCGGCAGCCCCGAGAGGGCTGAGCAGTTCTTC.

Points on this clonotype: A much larger clone lies a single base off, so this may be a read error. The chain couples TRBV7-2 to TRBJ2-3, with 13 bases that match TRBD2. After removal of 4 bases from V and 6 bases from J, the junction contained 4 bases not matched to a gene. This CDR3 spans 15 amino acids. Per germline, CDR1 SGHTA and CDR2 FQGNSA. The CDR3 loop reads CASSSTSGGKDTQYF. The CDR3 region has the DNA TGTGCCAGCAGCTCGACTAGCGGGGGGAAGGATACGCAGTATTTT. Full variable domain (rest looked up from reference TRBV7-2 and TRBJ2-3): GAGVSQSPSNKVTEKGKDVELRCDPISGHTALYWYRQSLGQGLEFLIYFQGNSAPDKSGLPSDRFSAERTGGSVSTLTIQRTQQEDSAVYLCASSSTSGGKDTQYFGPGTRLTVL.

Comments on this clonotype: At one of its ends the junction is not consistent with the germline gene, which may arise from a read error. The genes are TRBV28 and TRBJ1-5, with a weak D call TRBD1 (5 bases). This CDR3 contains 15 residues. Germline V CDR1 and CDR2: MDHEN, SYDVKM. The CDR3 bases are TGTGACAGCAGGGACGAGGGGATCGGCAATCAGCCCCAGCATTTT. The encoded protein is CDSRDEGIGNQPQHF.

This clonotype turned up a few times. A much larger clone differs by one base, so this may be a read error. This chain joins TRBV28 and TRBJ2-3; D tentatively fits TRBD1 or TRBD2 (5 bases each). Germline V lookup: CDR1 MDHEN, CDR2 SYDVKM. This CDR3 has 13 residues. CDR3: CAGSGGFSDTQYF. The CDR3, as DNA: TGTGCCGGCAGTGGGGGTTTTTCAGATACGCAGTATTTT.